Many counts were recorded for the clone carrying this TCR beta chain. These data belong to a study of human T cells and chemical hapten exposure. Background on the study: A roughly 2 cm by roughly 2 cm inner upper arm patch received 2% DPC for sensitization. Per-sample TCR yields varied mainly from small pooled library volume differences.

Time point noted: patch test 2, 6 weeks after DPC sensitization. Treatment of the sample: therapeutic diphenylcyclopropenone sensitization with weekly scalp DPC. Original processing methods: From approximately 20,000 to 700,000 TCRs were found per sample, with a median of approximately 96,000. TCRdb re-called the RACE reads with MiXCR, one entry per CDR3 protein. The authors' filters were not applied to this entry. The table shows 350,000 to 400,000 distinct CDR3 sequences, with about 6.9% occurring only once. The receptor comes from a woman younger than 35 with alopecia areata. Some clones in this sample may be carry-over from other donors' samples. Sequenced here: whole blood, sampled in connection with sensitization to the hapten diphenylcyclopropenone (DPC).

In DNA form, the CDR3 reads TGTGCCAGCAGCCAAGAAGCATACATGAACACTGAAGCTTTCTTT. This sequence encodes CASSQEAYMNTEAFF. V usage is TRBV14 and J usage is TRBJ1-1; unclear D gene. Per germline, CDR1 SGHDN and CDR2 FVKESK. There are 15 residues in the CDR3. V dropped 0 bases and J dropped 0 bases, with 8 bases sitting between them.